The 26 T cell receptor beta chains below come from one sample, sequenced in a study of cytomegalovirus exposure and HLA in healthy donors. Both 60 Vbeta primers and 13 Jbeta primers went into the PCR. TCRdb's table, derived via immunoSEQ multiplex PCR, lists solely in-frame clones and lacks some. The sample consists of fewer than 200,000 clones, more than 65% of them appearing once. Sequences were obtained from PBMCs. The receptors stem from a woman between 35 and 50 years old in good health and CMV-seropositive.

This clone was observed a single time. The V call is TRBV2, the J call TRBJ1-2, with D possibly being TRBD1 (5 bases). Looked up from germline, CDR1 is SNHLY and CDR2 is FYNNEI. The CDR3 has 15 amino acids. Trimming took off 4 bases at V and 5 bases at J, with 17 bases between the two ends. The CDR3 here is CASSVGRAKGYGYTF. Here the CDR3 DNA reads TGTGCCAGCAGTGTTGGAAGGGCTAAGGGGTATGGCTACACCTTC.

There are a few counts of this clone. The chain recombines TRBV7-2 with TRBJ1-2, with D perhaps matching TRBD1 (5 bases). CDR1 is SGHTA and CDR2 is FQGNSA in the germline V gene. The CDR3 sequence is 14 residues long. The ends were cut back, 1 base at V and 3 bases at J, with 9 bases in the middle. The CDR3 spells CASSLGGEYYGYTF. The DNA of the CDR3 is TGTGCCAGCAGCTTAGGGGGGGAGTACTATGGCTACACCTTC.

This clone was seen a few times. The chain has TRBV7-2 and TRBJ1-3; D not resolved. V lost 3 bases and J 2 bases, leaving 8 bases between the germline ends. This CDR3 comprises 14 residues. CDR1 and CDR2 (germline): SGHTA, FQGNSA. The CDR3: CASSLQVPGNTIYF. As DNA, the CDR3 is TGTGCCAGCAGCTTGCAGGTTCCTGGAAACACCATATATTTT.

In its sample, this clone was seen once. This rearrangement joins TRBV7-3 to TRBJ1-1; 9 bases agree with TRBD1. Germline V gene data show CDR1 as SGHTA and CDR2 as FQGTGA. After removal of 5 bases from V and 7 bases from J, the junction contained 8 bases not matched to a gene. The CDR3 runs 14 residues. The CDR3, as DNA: TGTGCCAGCAGCCCTTCGGTGGGACAGGGTGAAGCTTTCTTT. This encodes CASSPSVGQGEAFF. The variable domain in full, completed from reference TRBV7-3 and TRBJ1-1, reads GAGVSQTPSNKVTEKGKYVELRCDPISGHTALYWYRQSLGQGPEFLIYFQGTGAADDSGLPNDRFFAVRPEGSVSTLKIQRTERGDSAVYLCASSPSVGQGEAFFGQGTRLTVV.

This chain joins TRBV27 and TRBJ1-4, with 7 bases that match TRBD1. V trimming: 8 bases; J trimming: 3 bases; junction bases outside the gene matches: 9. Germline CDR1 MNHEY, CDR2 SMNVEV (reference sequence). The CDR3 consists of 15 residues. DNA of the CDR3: TGTGCCAGCTCCCTTACACAGGGGCCTAATGAAAAACTGTTTTTT. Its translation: CASSLTQGPNEKLFF.

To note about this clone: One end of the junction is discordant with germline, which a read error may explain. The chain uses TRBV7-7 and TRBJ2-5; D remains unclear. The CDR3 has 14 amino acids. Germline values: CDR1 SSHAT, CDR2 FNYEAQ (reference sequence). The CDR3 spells CASTQFQVGETQYF. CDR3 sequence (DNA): TGTGCTAGCACCCAGTTTCAGGTTGGGGAGACCCAGTACTTC.

In DNA, the CDR3 is TGTGCCAGTTGTCCTTCGGTCGGAAACACCATATATTTT. Translated, it gives CASCPSVGNTIYF. The genes are TRBV6-6 and TRBJ1-3; D remains ambiguous. Germline CDR1 is MNHNY and CDR2 is SVGAGI (reference sequence). The CDR3 runs to 13 residues. V was shortened by 9 bases and J by 4 bases, with 13 bases between the two germline ends.

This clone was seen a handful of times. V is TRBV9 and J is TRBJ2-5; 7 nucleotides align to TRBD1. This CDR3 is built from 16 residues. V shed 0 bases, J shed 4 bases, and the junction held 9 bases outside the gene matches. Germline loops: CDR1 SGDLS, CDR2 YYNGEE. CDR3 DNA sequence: TGTGCCAGCAGCGTAGAGACAGGGTTCTTTGGAGAGACCCAGTACTTC. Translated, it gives CASSVETGFFGETQYF.

CDR3 DNA: TGTGCCAGCAGCCACGGACAGGGGGCGGGAAACATTCAGTACTTC. This codes for CASSHGQGAGNIQYF. V gene TRBV7-9 combines with J gene TRBJ2-4, with 11 bases lining up with TRBD1. The CDR3 is made up of 15 amino acids. Germline-derived CDR1 and CDR2 are SEHNR and FQNEAQ (reference sequence). The V and J ends lost 5 bases and 6 bases, in that order; junction bases with no gene match: 6.

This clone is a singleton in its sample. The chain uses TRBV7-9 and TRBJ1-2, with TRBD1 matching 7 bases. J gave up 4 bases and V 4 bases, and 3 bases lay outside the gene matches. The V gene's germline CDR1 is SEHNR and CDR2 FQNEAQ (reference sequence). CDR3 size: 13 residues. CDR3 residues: CASSSGQAYGYTF. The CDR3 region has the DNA TGTGCCAGCAGCTCTGGACAGGCCTATGGCTACACCTTC.

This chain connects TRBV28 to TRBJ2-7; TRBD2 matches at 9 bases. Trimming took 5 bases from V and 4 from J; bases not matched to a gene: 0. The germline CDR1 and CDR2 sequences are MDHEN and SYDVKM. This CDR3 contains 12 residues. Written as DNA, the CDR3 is TGTGCCAGCAGTACTAGCGGGTACGAGCAGTACTTC. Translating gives CASSTSGYEQYF.

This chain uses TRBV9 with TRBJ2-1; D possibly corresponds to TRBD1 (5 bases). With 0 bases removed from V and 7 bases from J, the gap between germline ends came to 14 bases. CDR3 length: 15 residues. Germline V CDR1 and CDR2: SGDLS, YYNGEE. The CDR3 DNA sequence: TGTGCCAGCAGCGTAGAGGGGCAGCCCAGTAATGAGCAGTTCTTC. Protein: CASSVEGQPSNEQFF.

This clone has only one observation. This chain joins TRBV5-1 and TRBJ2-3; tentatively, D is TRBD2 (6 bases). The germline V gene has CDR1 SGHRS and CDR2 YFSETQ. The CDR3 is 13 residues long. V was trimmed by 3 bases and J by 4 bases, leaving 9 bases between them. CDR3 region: CASSWDWADTQYF. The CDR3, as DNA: TGCGCCAGCAGCTGGGACTGGGCAGATACGCAGTATTTT.

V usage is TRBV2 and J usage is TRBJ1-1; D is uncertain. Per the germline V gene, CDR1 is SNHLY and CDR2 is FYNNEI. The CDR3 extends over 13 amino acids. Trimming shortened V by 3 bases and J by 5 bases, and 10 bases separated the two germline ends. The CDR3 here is CASSDIQDTEAFF. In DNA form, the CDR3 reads TGTGCCAGCAGTGACATCCAGGATACTGAAGCTTTCTTT.

The CDR3, as DNA: TGTGCCAGCAGTCCTCGGACAGGAGAGGGCTATGGCTACACCTTC. Translating gives CASSPRTGEGYGYTF. The V and J genes are TRBV6-5 and TRBJ1-2; 7 positions agree with TRBD1. With V trimmed by 5 bases and J by 4 bases, 10 bases remained unmatched. The germline gives CDR1 MNHEY, CDR2 SVGAGI. The CDR3 has 15 residues.

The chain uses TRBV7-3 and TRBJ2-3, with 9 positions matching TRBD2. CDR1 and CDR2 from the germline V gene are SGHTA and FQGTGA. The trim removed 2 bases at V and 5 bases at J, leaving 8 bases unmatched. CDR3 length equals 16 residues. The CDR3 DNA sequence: TGTGCCAGCAGCTTAGTAGGCGGGGGGGCCTTAGATACGCAGTATTTT. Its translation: CASSLVGGGALDTQYF.

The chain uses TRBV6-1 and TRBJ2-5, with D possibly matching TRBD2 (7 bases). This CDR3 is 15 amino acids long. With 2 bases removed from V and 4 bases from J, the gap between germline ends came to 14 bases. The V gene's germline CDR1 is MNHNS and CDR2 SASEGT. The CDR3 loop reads CASSEYTGRGETQYF. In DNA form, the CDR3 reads TGTGCCAGCAGTGAATACACAGGGAGGGGAGAGACCCAGTACTTC.

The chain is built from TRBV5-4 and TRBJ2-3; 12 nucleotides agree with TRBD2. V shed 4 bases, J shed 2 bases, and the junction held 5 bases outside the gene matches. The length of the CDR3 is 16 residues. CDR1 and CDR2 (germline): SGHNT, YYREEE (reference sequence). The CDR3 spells CASSTRLAGVTDTQYF. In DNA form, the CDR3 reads TGTGCCAGCAGCACCAGACTAGCGGGGGTCACAGATACGCAGTATTTT.

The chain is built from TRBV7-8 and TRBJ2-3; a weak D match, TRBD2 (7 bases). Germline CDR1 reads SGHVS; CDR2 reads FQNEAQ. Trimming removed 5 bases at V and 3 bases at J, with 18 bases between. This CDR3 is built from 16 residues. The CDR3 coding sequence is TGTGCCAGCAGCCGGGGGGCGGGAGATGGGACAGATACGCAGTATTTT. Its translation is CASSRGAGDGTDTQYF.

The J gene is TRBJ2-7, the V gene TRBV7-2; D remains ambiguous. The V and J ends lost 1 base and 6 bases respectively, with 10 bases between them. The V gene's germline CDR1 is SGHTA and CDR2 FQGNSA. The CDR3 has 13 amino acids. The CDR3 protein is CASSLGARREQYF. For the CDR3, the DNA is TGTGCCAGCAGCTTAGGAGCACGCCGCGAGCAGTACTTC.

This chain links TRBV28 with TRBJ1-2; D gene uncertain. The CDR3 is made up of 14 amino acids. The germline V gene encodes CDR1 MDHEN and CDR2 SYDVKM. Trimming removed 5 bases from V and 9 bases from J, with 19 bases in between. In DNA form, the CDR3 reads TGTGCCAGCAGTCCACCACCGGGATCCGGGAGCTACACCTTC. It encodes CASSPPPGSGSYTF.

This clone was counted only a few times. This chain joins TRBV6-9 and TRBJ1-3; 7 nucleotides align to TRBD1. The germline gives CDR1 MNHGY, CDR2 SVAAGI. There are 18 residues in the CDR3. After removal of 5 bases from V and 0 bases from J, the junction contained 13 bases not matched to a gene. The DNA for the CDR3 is TGTGCCAGCAGTCCGGACCCCATGGACAGGAGCTCTGGAAACACCATATATTTT. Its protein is CASSPDPMDRSSGNTIYF.

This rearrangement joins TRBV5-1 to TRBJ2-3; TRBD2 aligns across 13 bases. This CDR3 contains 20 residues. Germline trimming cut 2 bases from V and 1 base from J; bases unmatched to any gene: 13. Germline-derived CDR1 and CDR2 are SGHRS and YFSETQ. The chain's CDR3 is CASSFPTSGGALRGTDTQYF. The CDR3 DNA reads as TGCGCCAGCAGCTTCCCAACTAGCGGGGGGGCCCTGAGGGGCACAGATACGCAGTATTTT.

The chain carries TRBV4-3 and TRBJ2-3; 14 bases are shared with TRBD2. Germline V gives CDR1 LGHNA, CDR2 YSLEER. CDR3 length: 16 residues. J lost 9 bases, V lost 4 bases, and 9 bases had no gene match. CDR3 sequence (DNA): TGCGCCAGCAGCCCGGGACTAGCGGGGGCTTTAGGGACGCAGTATTTT. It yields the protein CASSPGLAGALGTQYF.

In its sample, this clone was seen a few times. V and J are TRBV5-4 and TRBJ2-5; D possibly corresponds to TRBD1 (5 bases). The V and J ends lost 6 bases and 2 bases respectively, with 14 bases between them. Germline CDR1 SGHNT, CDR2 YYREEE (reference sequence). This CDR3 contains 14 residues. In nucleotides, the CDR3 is TGTGCCAGCACCTACGACGACAGACAAGAGACCCAGTACTTC. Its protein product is CASTYDDRQETQYF.

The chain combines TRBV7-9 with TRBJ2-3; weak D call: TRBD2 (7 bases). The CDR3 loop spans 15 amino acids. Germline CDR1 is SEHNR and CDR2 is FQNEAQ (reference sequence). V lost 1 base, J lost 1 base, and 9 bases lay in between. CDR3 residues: CASSLEGGGTDTQYF. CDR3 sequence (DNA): TGTGCCAGCAGCTTAGAGGGGGGGGGCACAGATACGCAGTATTTT.